The 30 T cell receptor beta chains reported below all come from one sample, sequenced in a study of shared clonotypes between healthy human individuals. Naive CD8 cells lacked CD45RO and underwent positive selection for CCR7, leaving out terminally differentiated effector memory CD45RA+ cells. Repertoires were generated with immunoSEQ multiplex PCR, while TCRdb's copy carries only in-frame clones and drops some. The data show nearly 2 million clones, approximately 95% seen once. Sequencing input: naive CD8+ T cells sorted from blood. These receptors were collected from a man in his late teens or twenties in good health.

The genes are TRBV6-5 and TRBJ1-1, with TRBD1 matching 9 bases. The CDR3 spans 13 residues. Trimming cost V 4 bases and J 5 bases; bases outside gene matches: 2. Germline-derived CDR1 and CDR2 are MNHEY and SVGAGI. This chain's CDR3 is CASSLQGATEAFF. For the CDR3, the DNA is TGTGCCAGCAGTTTACAGGGGGCGACTGAAGCTTTCTTT.

This chain uses TRBV5-1 with TRBJ1-5, with 11 bases fitting TRBD1. Germline CDR1 is SGHRS and CDR2 is YFSETQ. The CDR3 sequence is 16 residues long. The trim removed 4 bases at V and 7 bases at J, leaving 10 bases unmatched. The CDR3 coding sequence is TGCGCCAGCAGCACCCACCGGGACAGGGGGGAACAGCCCCAGCATTTT. It translates to CASSTHRDRGEQPQHF.

This clone occurred a few times. The CDR3 DNA follows: TGCGCCAGCAGCCAAGCGCTAGCGGACTACAATGAGCAGTTCTTC. Protein product: CASSQALADYNEQFF. The chain combines TRBV4-3 with TRBJ2-1, with 7 bases fitting TRBD2. CDR3 length equals 15 residues. CDR1 and CDR2 from the germline V gene are LGHNA and YSLEER. V lost 1 base and J lost 3; bases outside the gene matches: 3.

A note on this clone: Different DNA sequences within this sample yield the same CDR3. The genes are TRBV5-6 and TRBJ1-2, with unresolved D. V was clipped by 0 bases and J by 4 bases, with 10 bases between them. Germline V gene data show CDR1 as SGHDT and CDR2 as YYEEEE. The CDR3 contains 14 residues. CDR3 region: CASSLGGAAYGYTF. DNA of the CDR3: TGTGCCAGCAGCTTGGGAGGCGCGGCCTATGGCTACACCTTC.

This clone was recorded a few times. The chain joins TRBV7-9 to TRBJ1-2; 9 bases agree with TRBD1. Germline V CDR1 and CDR2: SEHNR, FQNEAQ (reference sequence). The CDR3 loop spans 14 amino acids. The J segment lost 7 bases and the V segment lost 3 bases, leaving 6 bases of the junction unmatched. The CDR3, as DNA: TGTGCCAGCAGCTTCCTAACAGGGGGCGGTGGCTACACCTTC. Its protein is CASSFLTGGGGYTF.

The J gene is TRBJ2-1, the V gene TRBV7-9; a possible D gene is TRBD1 (6 bases). This CDR3 has 16 amino acids. V was clipped by 5 bases and J by 1 base, with 15 bases between them. The germline CDR1 and CDR2 sequences are SEHNR and FQNEAQ (reference sequence). The CDR3 nucleotides are TGTGCCAGCAGCCCAAAAATCACAGGGTCCTACAATGAGCAGTTCTTC. Protein: CASSPKITGSYNEQFF.

This clone has just one count. The identical CDR3 is also encoded by other nucleotide sequences in the sample. The chain carries TRBV6-1 and TRBJ2-3; no clear D gene. V lost 1 base and J 0 bases, leaving 8 bases between the germline ends. This CDR3 contains 15 residues. CDR1 MNHNS and CDR2 SASEGT come from the germline V gene. The CDR3 DNA reads as TGTGCCAGCAGTGAAGGTGTCACTAGCACAGATACGCAGTATTTT. Protein: CASSEGVTSTDTQYF.

This clone came up once. The chain employs TRBV9 and TRBJ2-2; 7 nucleotides align to TRBD1. The CDR3 spans 19 residues. Germline V gene sequence: CDR1 SGDLS, CDR2 YYNGEE. The V and J ends lost 2 bases and 0 bases, in that order; junction bases with no gene match: 13. The CDR3 here is CASSVRDSLMHSNTGELFF. CDR3 nucleotide sequence: TGTGCCAGCAGCGTCCGGGACAGTCTTATGCATTCGAACACCGGGGAGCTGTTTTTT. The full variable domain, with the rest looked up from reference TRBV9 and TRBJ2-2, is DSGVTQTPKHLITATGQRVTLRCSPRSGDLSVYWYQQSLDQGLQFLIQYYNGEERAKGNILERFSAQQFPDLHSELNLSSLELGDSALYFCASSVRDSLMHSNTGELFFGEGSRLTVL.

In its sample, this clone was seen once. The chain employs TRBV27 and TRBJ2-1; D gene ambiguous. This CDR3 contains 12 residues. Trimming left V 3 bases short and J 5 bases short, with 5 bases between. The germline V gene encodes CDR1 MNHEY and CDR2 SMNVEV (reference sequence). CDR3 sequence reads: CASSFSDNEQFF. The DNA of the CDR3 is TGTGCCAGCAGTTTCAGTGACAATGAGCAGTTCTTC.

The rearrangement uses TRBV27 and TRBJ1-6; 11 bases align to TRBD1. The junction had 2 bases not matched to a gene; V was cut back by 3 bases and J by 10 bases. The CDR3 has 14 residues. Germline CDR1 is MNHEY and CDR2 is SMNVEV (reference sequence). The CDR3 nucleotides read TGTGCCAGCAGTTTGGACAGGGGGCGGTCACCCCTCCACTTT. Translation: CASSLDRGRSPLHF.

This chain connects TRBV4-1 to TRBJ2-1, with D possibly called TRBD1 or TRBD2 (5 bases each). Germline values: CDR1 MGHRA, CDR2 YSYEKL. This CDR3 is 17 amino acids long. V lost 3 bases, J lost 3 bases, and 18 bases lay in between. Here the CDR3 DNA reads TGCGCCAGCAGCCACCTCAGGGACGAGCTCTACTACAATGAGCAGTTCTTC. Translated: CASSHLRDELYYNEQFF.

The chain joins TRBV28 to TRBJ1-4, with no clear D. The CDR3 runs 15 residues. V was cut by 3 bases and J by 3 bases, with 11 bases left in between. Germline-derived CDR1 and CDR2 are MDHEN and SYDVKM. CDR3 protein: CASSFMGSANEKLFF. The CDR3 region has the DNA TGTGCCAGCAGTTTCATGGGGTCGGCTAATGAAAAACTGTTTTTT.

The chain couples TRBV19 to TRBJ2-1; D may be TRBD2 (6 bases). The CDR3 totals 15 residues. Germline V gene data show CDR1 as LNHDA and CDR2 as SQIVND (reference sequence). Trimming cost V 5 bases and J 4 bases, with 15 bases left between them. The CDR3 sequence: CASSPLGGAYNEQFF. The CDR3 DNA reads TGTGCCAGTAGTCCTCTAGGCGGGGCTTACAATGAGCAGTTCTTC.

The V gene is TRBV27, the J gene TRBJ2-1; tentative D call: TRBD2 (5 bases). From germline, CDR1 is MNHEY and CDR2 SMNVEV (reference sequence). The CDR3 totals 14 residues. V gave up 0 bases and J gave up 6 bases, with 9 bases separating them. The CDR3 region is CASSLSSLANEQFF. The CDR3 region has the DNA TGTGCCAGCAGTTTATCGAGTCTAGCCAATGAGCAGTTCTTC.

This sequence joins TRBV29-1 and TRBJ1-2; perhaps TRBD1 as D (5 bases). Trimming shortened V by 7 bases and J by 1 base, and 7 bases separated the two germline ends. In germline, CDR1 is SQVTM, CDR2 ANQGSEA. This CDR3 has 11 amino acids. Written as DNA, the CDR3 is TGCAGCGCACAGGATAACTATGGCTACACCTTC. Translating gives CSAQDNYGYTF.

The chain employs TRBV6-1 and TRBJ2-3; D is undetermined. Trimming removed 3 bases from V and 2 bases from J, with 15 bases in between. The CDR3 loop spans 16 amino acids. Germline loops: CDR1 MNHNS, CDR2 SASEGT. The chain's CDR3 is CASSDLWIAITDTQYF. Written as DNA, the CDR3 is TGTGCCAGCAGTGACCTCTGGATTGCCATCACAGATACGCAGTATTTT.

This chain links TRBV6-5 with TRBJ2-3; D call uncertain. This CDR3 region has 13 residues. Per the germline V gene, CDR1 is MNHEY and CDR2 is SVGAGI. The V end was cut by 5 bases, the J end by 4 bases, with 10 bases between. The CDR3 spells CASSDPPADTQYF. DNA of the CDR3: TGTGCCAGCAGTGATCCCCCGGCAGATACGCAGTATTTT.

In DNA, the CDR3 is TGTGCCAGCAGAGAGGGACAGGGTGAAGAGACCCAGTACTTC. Translation: CASREGQGEETQYF. The genes are TRBV2 and TRBJ2-5, with 9 nucleotides matching TRBD1. CDR1 is SNHLY, CDR2 FYNNEI, per germline. The trim removed 6 bases at V and 3 bases at J, leaving 5 bases unmatched. The CDR3 sequence is 14 residues long.

The V gene is TRBV14, the J gene TRBJ2-5; D might be TRBD2 (6 bases). V was trimmed by 1 base and J by 5 bases, leaving 11 bases between them. Germline V gene data show CDR1 as SGHDN and CDR2 as FVKESK. The CDR3 spans 14 residues. This CDR3 reads CASSQARRAETQYF. The CDR3 DNA follows: TGTGCCAGCAGCCAAGCGAGGAGGGCGGAGACCCAGTACTTC. The variable domain in full, with the rest retrieved from reference TRBV14 and TRBJ2-5, is EAGVTQFPSHSVIEKGQTVTLRCDPISGHDNLYWYRRVMGKEIKFLLHFVKESKQDESGMPNNRFLAERTGGTYSTLKVQPAELEDSGVYFCASSQARRAETQYFGPGTRLLVL.

The chain employs TRBV12-2 and TRBJ1-1; the table's D call, TRBD1, has no DNA check behind it. TRBV12-2 is designated a pseudogene. This CDR3 has 11 amino acids. The CDR3 region has the DNA TGTGCAAGTCGCCCCACAGGGGGAGCTTTCTTT. It encodes CASRPTGGAFF.

The rearrangement uses TRBV4-3 and TRBJ2-7, with TRBD2 identical over 11 bases. The germline gives CDR1 LGHNA, CDR2 YSLEER. Losses at the gene ends were 0 bases for V and 3 bases for J; bases not matched to a gene: 13. This CDR3 contains 19 residues. CDR3 nucleotides: TGCGCCAGCAGCCAAGAAGTTAGCGGGAGGGCCCTTCTGGACTACGAGCAGTACTTC. Amino acids: CASSQEVSGRALLDYEQYF.

The genes are TRBV7-9 and TRBJ2-1; no clear D. CDR1 and CDR2 from the germline V gene are SEHNR and FQNEAQ (reference sequence). Trimming stripped 3 bases from V and 5 bases from J, with 11 bases between. This CDR3 is 14 amino acids long. The CDR3 DNA reads as TGTGCCAGCAGCTTTCTTACAGAGGACAATGAGCAGTTCTTC. Translated: CASSFLTEDNEQFF.

In this sample, this clone turned up once. The CDR3 DNA is TGTGCCAGCAGCTTTGTGGGGAACACTGAAGCTTTCTTT. It yields the protein CASSFVGNTEAFF. The rearrangement joins TRBV5-5 to TRBJ1-1; D not certain. The V gene lost 2 bases and the J gene lost 1 base, with 6 bases spanning the gap. This CDR3 spans 13 amino acids. Germline V gene sequence: CDR1 SGHKS, CDR2 YYEKEE (reference sequence).

V gene TRBV30 combines with J gene TRBJ2-1; tentatively, D is TRBD2 (7 bases). Germline V lookup: CDR1 GTSNPN, CDR2 SVGIG (reference sequence). The CDR3 has 12 amino acids. The V end was cut by 5 bases, the J end by 10 bases, with 15 bases between. The CDR3 loop is CAWERGGGEQFF. The CDR3 DNA reads TGTGCCTGGGAACGAGGGGGAGGGGAGCAGTTCTTC.

In regard to this clone: Distinct nucleotide sequences in the sample also encode this CDR3. V and J are TRBV2 and TRBJ2-1, with 9 bases identical to TRBD1. Germline CDR1 SNHLY, CDR2 FYNNEI. The CDR3 contains 15 residues. V shed 4 bases, J shed 0 bases, and the junction held 1 base outside the gene matches. CDR3 coding DNA: TGTGCCAGCAGTGTGGGACAGGGCTCCTACAATGAGCAGTTCTTC. As protein: CASSVGQGSYNEQFF.

The chain joins TRBV10-2 to TRBJ2-3; D is tentatively TRBD1 or TRBD2 (6 bases each). This CDR3 has 14 residues. V lost 2 bases, J lost 5 bases, and 11 bases lay in between. CDR1 and CDR2 (germline): WSHSY, SAAADI. CDR3 in amino acids: CASSEGGPRDTQYF. The CDR3 DNA is TGCGCCAGCAGTGAGGGGGGGCCAAGAGATACGCAGTATTTT.

This clone was seen a few times. Other DNA sequences within the sample encode an identical CDR3. The V gene is TRBV6-5, the J gene TRBJ2-2; D is ambiguous. This CDR3 spans 14 amino acids. Germline CDR1 reads MNHEY; CDR2 reads SVGAGI. Trimming left V 2 bases short and J 1 base short, with 5 bases between. CDR3 amino acids: CASSYGLNTGELFF. The CDR3, as DNA: TGTGCCAGCAGTTACGGTCTGAACACCGGGGAGCTGTTTTTT.

This chain uses TRBV29-1 with TRBJ2-7; a possible D gene is TRBD1 (5 bases). The CDR3 loop spans 12 amino acids. V lost 5 bases to trimming and J lost 3 bases, with 11 bases between them. CDR1 SQVTM and CDR2 ANQGSEA come from the germline V gene. CDR3 bases: TGCAGCGTTAAGGACACCAGCTACGAGCAGTACTTC. This gives the protein CSVKDTSYEQYF.

The chain carries TRBV9 and TRBJ2-7; the D gene is possibly TRBD1 (6 bases). The germline V and J ends were trimmed by 0 bases and 3 bases, with 16 bases remaining between them. CDR1 and CDR2 from the germline V gene are SGDLS and YYNGEE. CDR3 size: 16 residues. This CDR3 reads CASSVESTGAYYEQYF. In DNA, the CDR3 is TGTGCCAGCAGCGTAGAGTCGACAGGCGCATACTACGAGCAGTACTTC.

The V gene is TRBV19, the J gene TRBJ2-3; 10 nucleotides align to TRBD2. The V segment lost 5 bases and the J segment 6 bases; nucleotides outside the gene matches: 14. Looked up from germline, CDR1 is LNHDA and CDR2 is SQIVND (reference sequence). This CDR3 contains 17 residues. The CDR3 sequence: CASSLLGTSASLDTQYF. CDR3 nucleotides: TGTGCCAGTAGTCTTCTAGGGACTAGCGCCTCGCTGGATACGCAGTATTTT.